This T cell receptor (beta chain) comes out of a study of a mutant IDH1 vaccine in newly diagnosed glioma. Turning to the study itself: Vaccination began 4-6 weeks post radiotherapy alone, or with temozolomide cycles.

Time point noted: week 11, during vaccination. It was 300 ug of mutant IDH1 20-mer peptide that made up each vaccine dose, given with topical imiquimod. TCRdb's copy holds only in-frame clones and misses some; the assay was immunoSEQ multiplex PCR. In the table there are tens of thousands of clones, under 90% of which are singletons. The CDR3 runs 12 residues. With 0 bases removed from V and 3 bases from J, the gap between germline ends came to 3 bases. The germline V gene has CDR1 KGHSY and CDR2 FQNENV. This clone was observed a single time. The antigen is unknown. The sequenced sample was PBMCs, obtained from a glioma patient whose treatment included an IDH1 peptide vaccine. This receptor was identified in a man aged 50 or older with glioma. The chain recombines TRBV16 with TRBJ2-7; D is unresolved. As DNA, the CDR3 is TGTGCCAGCAGCCAATCTTACTACGAGCAGTACTTC. Encoded protein: CASSQSYYEQYF.